These 10 T cell receptor beta chains were sequenced from one sample in a study of T cells in Graves' hyperthyroidism and ophthalmopathy. Template material for amplifying TCR beta CDR3 regions consisted of RNA transcripts. HTBI primers were employed in a first-round RT-PCR of the TCR CDR3. TCRdb independently ran MiXCR on the multiplex PCR reads; one entry per CDR3 protein. Among 300,000 or so distinct CDR3 sequences listed, roughly 15% were seen once. The material sequenced was blood. The receptors here all came from a man aged 30 to 39 with Graves' hyperthyroidism.

A few counts support this clonotype. The chain employs TRBV27 and TRBJ1-5; the D is unclear. CDR1 and CDR2 (germline): MNHEY, SMNVEV (reference sequence). The CDR3 covers 14 residues. The V gene lost 0 bases and the J gene lost 5 bases, with 8 bases spanning the gap. This chain's CDR3 is CASSLSDTDQPQHF. The CDR3 DNA follows: TGTGCCAGCAGTTTATCTGACACTGATCAGCCCCAGCATTTT.

This chain links TRBV3-1 with TRBJ1-6; no reliable D call. CDR3 size: 14 residues. The V end lost 0 bases, the J end lost 9 bases, and 9 bases lay between the germline ends. Germline CDR1 and CDR2: LGHDT and YNNKEL (reference sequence). The CDR3 DNA reads TGTGCCAGCAGCCAAGACAGAGTAACTTCACCCCTCCACTTT. Translation: CASSQDRVTSPLHF.

V usage is TRBV5-1 and J usage is TRBJ2-5; no clear D gene. The ends were cut back, 0 bases at V and 5 bases at J, with 11 bases in the middle. The CDR3 loop spans 14 amino acids. Looked up from germline, CDR1 is SGHRS and CDR2 is YFSETQ. The CDR3 loop reads CASSLEIWAETQYF. The CDR3 nucleotides read TGCGCCAGCAGCTTGGAGATTTGGGCCGAGACCCAGTACTTC.

In the case of this clonotype: Since a much larger clone is just one base distant, this may be a read error. This chain uses TRBV20-1 with TRBJ1-1; D is unresolved. The CDR3 extends over 14 amino acids. Looked up from germline, CDR1 is DFQATT and CDR2 is SNEGSKA (reference sequence). The CDR3 spells CSAPERVANTEASF. The DNA for the CDR3 is TGCAGTGCTCCCGAGAGGGTTGCGAACACTGAAGCTTCCTTT.

This clonotype was observed many times. The chain links TRBV15 to TRBJ1-6, with D possibly matching TRBD1 (5 bases). The CDR3 runs to 15 residues. CDR1 and CDR2 from the germline V gene are LNHNV and YYDKDF (reference sequence). Trimming removed 1 base at V and 10 bases at J, with 14 bases between. This CDR3 reads CATSRGLNGGSPLHF. CDR3 nucleotides: TGTGCCACCAGCAGAGGGTTAAACGGGGGGTCACCCCTCCACTTT.

The chain carries TRBV29-1 and TRBJ2-5; D might be TRBD2 (6 bases). Trimming removed 4 bases from V and 3 bases from J, with 9 bases in between. This CDR3 comprises 12 residues. Germline CDR1 and CDR2: SQVTM and ANQGSEA. The CDR3 here is CSVGASEETQYF. The DNA of the CDR3 is TGCAGCGTTGGGGCTAGCGAAGAGACCCAGTACTTC. The complete variable domain, with remaining parts taken from reference TRBV29-1 and TRBJ2-5, reads SAVISQKPSRDICQRGTSLTIQCQVDSQVTMMFWYRQQPGQSLTLIATANQGSEATYESGFVIDKFPISRPNLTFSTLTVSNMSPEDSSIYLCSVGASEETQYFGPGTRLLVL.

This clonotype showed up just a few times. The rearrangement links TRBV2 to TRBJ2-2, with D possibly TRBD2 on 6 matching bases. This CDR3 spans 15 amino acids. Trimming took off 8 bases at V and 5 bases at J, with 18 bases between the two ends. The germline gives CDR1 SNHLY, CDR2 FYNNEI. CDR3 sequence (DNA): TGTGCCAGCGATAGGAGGGTATCAGGGACCGGGGAGCTGTTTTTT. Translation: CASDRRVSGTGELFF.

This clonotype has ten or more counts. The chain carries TRBV2 and TRBJ2-1; TRBD2 aligns across 11 bases. The CDR3 loop spans 17 amino acids. The junction had 9 bases not matched to a gene; V was cut back by 4 bases and J by 4 bases. Germline CDR1 reads SNHLY; CDR2 reads FYNNEI. CDR3 region: CASSVETSGISYNEQFF. The CDR3 DNA follows: TGTGCCAGCAGTGTAGAGACTAGCGGGATTTCTTACAATGAGCAGTTCTTC.

This clonotype was seen only a few times. The V call is TRBV6-2 or TRBV6-3, the J call TRBJ2-7; D tentatively reads TRBD1 or TRBD2 (5 bases each). V dropped 1 base and J dropped 5 bases, with 15 bases sitting between them. This CDR3 has 15 amino acids. Germline V gene data show CDR1 as MNHEY and CDR2 as SVGEGT. This CDR3 is CASSYLMKGDHEQYF. CDR3 nucleotides: TGTGCCAGCAGTTACTTAATGAAAGGGGACCACGAGCAGTACTTC.

In its sample, this clonotype was seen many times. The CDR3 region has the DNA TGTGCCAGCAGCATAGACAGGACAAAAGCTTTCTTT. It specifies CASSIDRTKAFF. The V and J genes are TRBV5-5 and TRBJ1-1, with a tentative D call TRBD1 (6 bases). The CDR3 spans 12 residues. Germline loops: CDR1 SGHKS, CDR2 YYEKEE (reference sequence). Trimming removed 4 bases from V and 9 bases from J, with 13 bases in between.